Shown below are 27 T cell receptor beta chains from a single sample sequenced in a study of shared clonotypes between healthy human individuals. TCRdb keeps only in-frame clones here, not all; method: immunoSEQ multiplex PCR. The data show 2 million to 3 million clones, approximately 93% seen once. Material for sequencing was naive CD4+ T cells from PBMCs. Indicated subset: CD45RA+ positively selected. All receptors derive from a man younger than 35 in good health. Some clones in this sample may be carry-over from other donors' samples.

The rearrangement links TRBV18 to TRBJ2-3; TRBD1 matches 10 bases. Germline V gene sequence: CDR1 KGHSH, CDR2 LQKENI. There are 16 residues in the CDR3. Trimming took 1 base from V and 0 from J; bases not matched to a gene: 1. CDR3 region: CASSPRDRGSTDTQYF. CDR3 nucleotide sequence: TGTGCCAGCTCACCACGGGACAGGGGAAGCACAGATACGCAGTATTTT.

CDR3 in amino acids: CATRDRGTEAFF. The CDR3 bases are TGTGCCACCCGGGACAGGGGGACTGAAGCTTTCTTT. The rearrangement joins TRBV19 to TRBJ1-1, with 11 nucleotides matching TRBD1. Germline lookup yields CDR1 LNHDA and CDR2 SQIVND (reference sequence). The CDR3 consists of 12 residues. V was pared by 10 bases and J by 5 bases, with 3 bases of the junction left unmatched.

The genes are TRBV30 and TRBJ1-3; 9 bases agree with TRBD1. The J segment lost 0 bases and the V segment lost 1 base, leaving 1 base of the junction unmatched. Germline loops: CDR1 GTSNPN, CDR2 SVGIG (reference sequence). The CDR3 is made up of 15 amino acids. CDR3 nucleotides: TGTGCCTGGAGTGCGGGACAGGGCTCTGGAAACACCATATATTTT. Encoded protein: CAWSAGQGSGNTIYF.

The rearrangement uses TRBV5-6 and TRBJ1-1, with D uncertain. V lost 3 bases and J 4 bases, leaving 7 bases between the germline ends. Per germline, CDR1 SGHDT and CDR2 YYEEEE. The CDR3 length is 12 residues. The CDR3 region is CASSWATTEAFF. In nucleotides, the CDR3 is TGTGCCAGCAGCTGGGCAACCACTGAAGCTTTCTTT.

The V and J genes are TRBV28 and TRBJ2-1; D possibly matches TRBD1 or TRBD2 (6 bases each). The CDR3 length is 17 residues. Germline V CDR1 and CDR2: MDHEN, SYDVKM. V was trimmed by 5 bases and J by 1 base, leaving 18 bases between them. Here the CDR3 reads CASSPRRGHGSYNEQFF. As DNA, the CDR3 is TGTGCCAGCAGTCCCCGCCGGGGGCATGGGTCCTACAATGAGCAGTTCTTC. Complete variable domain (other parts from reference TRBV28 and TRBJ2-1): DVKVTQSSRYLVKRTGEKVFLECVQDMDHENMFWYRQDPGLGLRLIYFSYDVKMKEKGDIPEGYSVSREKKERFSLILESASTNQTSMYLCASSPRRGHGSYNEQFFGPGTRLTVL.

The V and J genes are TRBV7-8 and TRBJ2-2; tentatively, D is TRBD1 (6 bases). This CDR3 has 14 residues. Germline CDR1 is SGHVS and CDR2 is FQNEAQ. Trimming removed 5 bases from V and 6 bases from J, with 13 bases in between. In nucleotides, the CDR3 is TGTGCCAGCAGCCTCAACAGGGCGGCCGGGGAGCTGTTTTTT. Translating it yields CASSLNRAAGELFF.

V gene TRBV5-1 combines with J gene TRBJ2-2, with D perhaps TRBD1 (5 bases). Trimming left V 7 bases short and J 3 bases short, with 13 bases between. Germline CDR1 is SGHRS and CDR2 is YFSETQ. The CDR3 extends over 14 amino acids. CDR3: CASELGVDTGELFF. In DNA, the CDR3 is TGCGCCAGCGAATTAGGGGTGGACACCGGGGAGCTGTTTTTT. Combining the CDR3 with reference TRBV5-1 and TRBJ2-2 gives the whole variable domain KAGVTQTPRYLIKTRGQQVTLSCSPISGHRSVSWYQQTPGQGLQFLFEYFSETQRNKGNFPGRFSGRQFSNSRSEMNVSTLELGDSALYLCASELGVDTGELFFGEGSRLTVL.

The chain combines TRBV5-1 with TRBJ2-1, with D unclear. Trimming shortened V by 2 bases and J by 9 bases, and 18 bases separated the two germline ends. This CDR3 contains 15 residues. Germline CDR1 SGHRS, CDR2 YFSETQ. Here the CDR3 reads CASSLPGTNPLEQFF. CDR3 DNA sequence: TGCGCCAGCAGCTTACCGGGTACTAACCCTCTTGAGCAGTTCTTC.

V usage is TRBV5-1 and J usage is TRBJ1-1; 8 positions match TRBD1. Germline values: CDR1 SGHRS, CDR2 YFSETQ. V shed 4 bases and J 4 bases; nucleotides not matched to a gene: 6. The CDR3 is made up of 14 amino acids. The CDR3 bases are TGCGCCAGCAGCCTAATCAGGGGGCCCACTGAAGCTTTCTTT. Amino acid sequence: CASSLIRGPTEAFF.

The V call is TRBV5-4, the J call TRBJ2-2; TRBD2 aligns across 10 bases. The junction had 7 bases not matched to a gene; V was cut back by 5 bases and J by 3 bases. The germline gives CDR1 SGHNT, CDR2 YYREEE (reference sequence). CDR3 length: 16 amino acids. The CDR3 sequence: CASRDGTSDDTGELFF. CDR3 DNA: TGTGCCAGCAGGGACGGGACTAGCGACGACACCGGGGAGCTGTTTTTT.

The chain joins TRBV5-4 to TRBJ2-2, with 8 bases that match TRBD2. V was clipped by 1 base and J by 5 bases; unmatched bases: 7. Germline V gene sequence: CDR1 SGHNT, CDR2 YYREEE (reference sequence). The CDR3 is 16 amino acids. CDR3 amino acids: CASSLSWASGTGELFF. DNA for the CDR3: TGTGCCAGCAGCTTGTCGTGGGCTAGCGGGACCGGGGAGCTGTTTTTT.

As concerns this clone: Other nucleotide sequences in the sample specify the same CDR3. The rearrangement joins TRBV9 to TRBJ2-2; tentative D call: TRBD2 (5 bases). This CDR3 spans 16 amino acids. Deletions cut 0 bases from V and 0 bases from J, with 9 bases between. Germline lookup yields CDR1 SGDLS and CDR2 YYNGEE. CDR3 in amino acids: CASSVVGSPNTGELFF. CDR3 bases: TGTGCCAGCAGCGTAGTGGGGAGCCCGAACACCGGGGAGCTGTTTTTT.

This clone was recorded once. The sample carries other DNA sequences with the same CDR3. J is TRBJ2-5 and V is TRBV2; 7 bases agree with TRBD2. CDR3 size: 11 residues. J lost 5 bases, V lost 6 bases, and 0 bases had no gene match. The germline gives CDR1 SNHLY, CDR2 FYNNEI. CDR3: CASRGGETQYF. The CDR3, as DNA: TGTGCCAGCAGGGGGGGGGAGACCCAGTACTTC.

The CDR3 DNA is TGTGCCAGCAGCCCCCAACAGGGGGCTTCCTACGAGCAGTACTTC. Residues: CASSPQQGASYEQYF. The rearrangement links TRBV9 to TRBJ2-7; 9 nucleotides align to TRBD1. The CDR3 length is 15 residues. V lost 4 bases, J lost 1 base, and 6 bases stayed unmatched. Germline CDR1 and CDR2: SGDLS and YYNGEE.

The chain couples TRBV28 to TRBJ1-1; D not resolved. The CDR3 loop spans 13 amino acids. Germline V gene sequence: CDR1 MDHEN, CDR2 SYDVKM. V lost 2 bases and J 6 bases, leaving 10 bases between the germline ends. CDR3 bases: TGTGCCAGCAGTTTACCGTCTGGGTCTGAAGCTTTCTTT. Its translation: CASSLPSGSEAFF.

The V call is TRBV7-2, the J call TRBJ1-5; D is unclear. Germline V gives CDR1 SGHTA, CDR2 FQGNSA. This CDR3 is built from 15 residues. V shed 2 bases and J shed 0 bases, with 8 bases lying between them. CDR3 sequence (DNA): TGTGCCAGCAGCTTAAGCGGATTTAGCAATCAGCCCCAGCATTTT. Translating it yields CASSLSGFSNQPQHF. The full variable domain, in which reference TRBV7-2 and TRBJ1-5 provide the parts outside the CDR3, is GAGVSQSPSNKVTEKGKDVELRCDPISGHTALYWYRQSLGQGLEFLIYFQGNSAPDKSGLPSDRFSAERTGGSVSTLTIQRTQQEDSAVYLCASSLSGFSNQPQHFGDGTRLSIL.

The J gene is TRBJ1-2, the V gene TRBV11-2; D remains unclear. Looked up from germline, CDR1 is SGHAT and CDR2 is FQNNGV. The CDR3 length is 13 residues. Between the trimmed V and J ends, which lost 1 base and 4 bases, there was a span of 7 bases. CDR3 nucleotide sequence: TGTGCCAGCAGCTTAGGGATAACCTATGGCTACACCTTC. It is translated as CASSLGITYGYTF.

V is TRBV6-1 and J is TRBJ2-6; D perhaps matches TRBD1 (5 bases). This CDR3 region has 18 residues. The germline gives CDR1 MNHNS, CDR2 SASEGT. Trimming removed 3 bases from V and 1 base from J, with 16 bases in between. In DNA, the CDR3 is TGTGCCAGCAGTGATAGACAGAATTTCTATTCTGGGGCCAACGTCCTGACTTTC. Its protein product is CASSDRQNFYSGANVLTF.

The chain has TRBV5-4 and TRBJ2-2; no reliable D call. Between the trimmed V and J ends, which lost 0 bases and 4 bases, there was a span of 10 bases. Germline V gene lookup returns CDR1 SGHNT and CDR2 YYREEE (reference sequence). The CDR3 is 15 amino acids. The CDR3 nucleotides are TGTGCCAGCAGCTTGGCCTTCGGCCGCACCGGGGAGCTGTTTTTT. It translates to CASSLAFGRTGELFF.

The chain couples TRBV7-2 to TRBJ2-5; D is possibly TRBD1 or TRBD2 (5 bases each). CDR3 size: 16 residues. V was trimmed by 5 bases and J by 1 base, leaving 17 bases between them. Germline CDR1 SGHTA, CDR2 FQGNSA. In nucleotides, the CDR3 is TGTGCCAGCAGCCGAGGGACCCTTCCCCTCCAAGAGACCCAGTACTTC. Its protein is CASSRGTLPLQETQYF.

The rearrangement joins TRBV5-1 to TRBJ2-7; D is tentatively TRBD1 or TRBD2 (5 bases each). V lost 4 bases and J lost 6, with 26 bases in between. The CDR3 consists of 17 residues. Germline CDR1 reads SGHRS; CDR2 reads YFSETQ. DNA of the CDR3: TGCGCCAGCAGCACCTTAGGGGACGGAATGGCTCGGGGCGAGCAGTACTTC. Protein: CASSTLGDGMARGEQYF.

The J gene is TRBJ2-1, the V gene TRBV5-1; 9 bases are a match to TRBD2. The CDR3 has 16 residues. From germline, CDR1 is SGHRS and CDR2 YFSETQ. V shed 7 bases and J 4 bases; nucleotides not matched to a gene: 12. The CDR3 protein is CASLPQAGGTYNEQFF. The CDR3 DNA follows: TGCGCCAGCTTGCCACAAGCGGGAGGCACATACAATGAGCAGTTCTTC.

The rearrangement links TRBV4-2 to TRBJ2-7, with D possibly being TRBD2 (6 bases). V was trimmed by 4 bases and J by 0 bases, leaving 13 bases between them. The CDR3 runs to 15 residues. CDR1 is LGHNA, CDR2 YNFKEQ, per germline. The CDR3 loop reads CASSPPGLNSYEQYF. CDR3 DNA sequence: TGTGCCAGCAGCCCACCGGGACTTAACTCCTACGAGCAGTACTTC.

In its sample, this clone was seen once. The rearrangement uses TRBV5-1 and TRBJ2-7; TRBD1 might be the D (6 bases). This CDR3 spans 15 amino acids. V gave up 4 bases and J gave up 2 bases, with 16 bases separating them. Germline CDR1 reads SGHRS; CDR2 reads YFSETQ. The CDR3 here is CASSVITGTTYEQYF. The CDR3, as DNA: TGCGCCAGCAGCGTGATTACCGGGACAACCTACGAGCAGTACTTC.

The J gene is TRBJ2-2, the V gene TRBV2, with a weak D call TRBD1 (6 bases). CDR1 and CDR2 (germline): SNHLY, FYNNEI. The CDR3 has 15 residues. V lost 8 bases to trimming and J lost 0 bases, with 13 bases between them. This CDR3 is CASQGRFANTGELFF. The CDR3 nucleotides are TGTGCCAGCCAGGGGCGGTTCGCGAACACCGGGGAGCTGTTTTTT.

The CDR3 is CASSPVEDTQYF. CDR3 sequence (DNA): TGTGCCAGCTCACCCGTAGAAGATACGCAGTATTTT. The V and J genes are TRBV18 and TRBJ2-3, with D unclear. Deletions cut 3 bases from V and 5 bases from J, with 6 bases between. CDR1 and CDR2 (germline): KGHSH, LQKENI. The CDR3 is 12 amino acids.

This rearrangement joins TRBV15 to TRBJ1-1; maybe TRBD1 (5 bases). The V end lost 1 base, the J end lost 8 bases, and 11 bases lay between the germline ends. In germline, CDR1 is LNHNV, CDR2 YYDKDF (reference sequence). The CDR3 has 13 residues. The CDR3 bases are TGTGCCACCAGCAGAGGGAGTGGGGGGGAAGCTTTCTTT. This translates into CATSRGSGGEAFF.